This TCR beta chain was retrieved from a study of blood T cell repertoires in COVID-19. Across the study: T cells, B-cell-depleted T cells, or PBMCs supplied cDNA or gDNA.

Some clones are missing from TCRdb's copy, which holds only in-frame ones; the method was immunoSEQ multiplex PCR. This table holds 150,000 to 200,000 clones, less than 90% found once. The sequence was obtained from a woman in her sixties or seventies with acute or convalescent COVID-19. Sequences were obtained from peripheral blood.

The CDR3 DNA sequence: TGTGCCAGCAGCTTTCCCCAGGGCTTAGGGGAGCTGTTTTTT. It yields the protein CASSFPQGLGELFF. The rearrangement links TRBV7-9 to TRBJ2-2, with a possible D match to TRBD1 (5 bases). Germline CDR1 SEHNR, CDR2 FQNEAQ (reference sequence). V was cut by 3 bases and J by 8 bases, with 13 bases left in between. CDR3 length: 14 residues.